What follows are 30 T cell receptor beta chains derived from one specimen sequenced in a study of T-cell memory formation after mild COVID-19. TCRdb fed the 5' RACE reads into MiXCR, producing one record per CDR3 protein. This table has fewer than 500,000 distinct CDR3 sequences, 20% to 30% appearing once. What was sequenced was PBMCs or a T cell subset sorted from them (not recorded which). The receptors were sampled from an adult woman who had mild COVID-19 (a few samples of this study predate the infection). Cell type and time point are not known.

At least ten counts were recorded for this clonotype. V gene TRBV5-1 combines with J gene TRBJ2-7; D not certain. The CDR3 loop spans 14 amino acids. Germline CDR1 reads SGHRS; CDR2 reads YFSETQ. V shed 3 bases and J shed 3 bases, with 13 bases lying between them. The DNA of the CDR3 is TGCGCCAGCAGCTCGGAGTTTACTAACTACGAGCAGTACTTC. Its translation is CASSSEFTNYEQYF. Based on the CDR3 plus reference TRBV5-1 and TRBJ2-7, the full variable domain is KAGVTQTPRYLIKTRGQQVTLSCSPISGHRSVSWYQQTPGQGLQFLFEYFSETQRNKGNFPGRFSGRQFSNSRSEMNVSTLELGDSALYLCASSSEFTNYEQYFGPGTRLTVT.

The chain couples TRBV5-1 to TRBJ1-1; D unresolved. CDR3 size: 12 residues. The V gene lost 2 bases and the J gene lost 6 bases, with 8 bases spanning the gap. Germline V gene data show CDR1 as SGHRS and CDR2 as YFSETQ. The CDR3 loop reads CASSFTGAEAFF. The CDR3 bases are TGCGCCAGCAGCTTTACCGGGGCTGAAGCTTTCTTT.

The chain uses TRBV27 and TRBJ2-3, with 7 bases that match TRBD2. V lost 3 bases, J lost 4 bases, and 7 bases stayed unmatched. The germline V gene has CDR1 MNHEY and CDR2 SMNVEV (reference sequence). The CDR3 has 15 residues. The CDR3 DNA is TGTGCCAGCAGTTTTGTCAGGGCGGGGGCAGATACGCAGTATTTT. This encodes CASSFVRAGADTQYF.

In this sample, this clonotype turned up a few times. This sequence joins TRBV7-3 and TRBJ1-5, with 7 bases fitting TRBD1. Germline V CDR1 and CDR2: SGHTA, FQGTGA. There are 13 residues in the CDR3. The junction had 4 bases not matched to a gene; V was cut back by 4 bases and J by 7 bases. The CDR3 loop reads CASSSTGRQPQHF. CDR3 sequence (DNA): TGTGCCAGCAGCTCGACAGGGCGGCAGCCCCAGCATTTT. The full variable domain, rest sourced from reference TRBV7-3 and TRBJ1-5, is GAGVSQTPSNKVTEKGKYVELRCDPISGHTALYWYRQSLGQGPEFLIYFQGTGAADDSGLPNDRFFAVRPEGSVSTLKIQRTERGDSAVYLCASSSTGRQPQHFGDGTRLSIL.

The rearrangement uses TRBV5-5 and TRBJ1-2; D uncertain. The germline gives CDR1 SGHKS, CDR2 YYEKEE (reference sequence). Between the trimmed V and J ends, which lost 2 bases and 8 bases, there was a span of 19 bases. This CDR3 has 15 amino acids. Here the CDR3 reads CASSLQTWSRGGYTF. Here the CDR3 DNA reads TGTGCCAGCAGCTTACAAACCTGGTCCCGTGGGGGCTACACCTTC.

This sequence joins TRBV29-1 and TRBJ2-2, with D hard to call. Germline CDR1 reads SQVTM; CDR2 reads ANQGSEA. The CDR3 spans 13 residues. Trimming cost V 7 bases and J 7 bases, with 16 bases left between them. CDR3 nucleotide sequence: TGCAGCGGATCCGCTAGGCGACACGGGGAGCTGTTTTTT. It codes for CSGSARRHGELFF.

V is TRBV7-9 and J is TRBJ2-3, with 8 bases identical to TRBD2. The ends lost 5 bases at V and 4 bases at J; junction bases unmatched: 8. The V gene's germline CDR1 is SEHNR and CDR2 FQNEAQ (reference sequence). The CDR3 is 15 amino acids. CDR3 sequence (DNA): TGTGCCAGCAGCCCCCCAGCGGGAGATTCAGATACGCAGTATTTT. Amino acids: CASSPPAGDSDTQYF.

This clonotype was observed a few times. The rearrangement links TRBV5-1 to TRBJ2-3; 11 bases agree with TRBD2. The length of the CDR3 is 15 residues. Trimming took 4 bases from V and 7 from J; bases not matched to a gene: 8. Germline V CDR1 and CDR2: SGHRS, YFSETQ. The CDR3 reads CASSRTSGGRNTQYF. DNA for the CDR3: TGCGCCAGCAGCCGAACTAGCGGGGGTCGAAATACGCAGTATTTT.

The chain links TRBV6-5 to TRBJ2-6; D call uncertain. The germline V gene has CDR1 MNHEY and CDR2 SVGAGI. V was shortened by 1 base and J by 2 bases, with 9 bases between the two germline ends. The CDR3 runs to 16 residues. CDR3 sequence: CASSYLGSAGANVLTF. The DNA for the CDR3 is TGTGCCAGCAGTTACTTGGGTTCTGCTGGGGCCAACGTCCTGACTTTC.

This chain joins TRBV29-1 and TRBJ2-6; 12 nucleotides align to TRBD1. J lost 2 bases, V lost 4 bases, and 3 bases had no gene match. In germline, CDR1 is SQVTM, CDR2 ANQGSEA. The CDR3 is 16 amino acids. The CDR3 DNA reads as TGCAGCGTTGGGCGGGACAGGGGGCCTGGGGCCAACGTCCTGACTTTC. It specifies CSVGRDRGPGANVLTF. The variable domain in full, completed from reference TRBV29-1 and TRBJ2-6, reads SAVISQKPSRDICQRGTSLTIQCQVDSQVTMMFWYRQQPGQSLTLIATANQGSEATYESGFVIDKFPISRPNLTFSTLTVSNMSPEDSSIYLCSVGRDRGPGANVLTFGAGSRLTVL.

The chain carries TRBV5-1 and TRBJ1-1, with D uncertain. CDR1 SGHRS and CDR2 YFSETQ come from the germline V gene. V lost 4 bases, J lost 1 base, and 14 bases lay in between. The CDR3 totals 15 residues. The CDR3 loop is CASSTSTNPNTEAFF. The CDR3 DNA sequence: TGCGCCAGCAGCACATCGACAAATCCGAACACTGAAGCTTTCTTT.

The rearrangement uses TRBV29-1 and TRBJ1-1; a possible D gene is TRBD1 (5 bases). Trimming cost V 7 bases and J 0 bases, with 9 bases left between them. The CDR3 has 12 amino acids. CDR1 SQVTM and CDR2 ANQGSEA come from the germline V gene. The CDR3 loop is CSAQTVNTEAFF. In nucleotides, the CDR3 is TGCAGCGCCCAGACAGTGAACACTGAAGCTTTCTTT.

V usage is TRBV20-1 and J usage is TRBJ2-7; maybe TRBD2 (6 bases). The CDR3 contains 12 residues. V shed 4 bases and J shed 3 bases, with 10 bases lying between them. CDR1 and CDR2 (germline): DFQATT, SNEGSKA (reference sequence). Here the CDR3 reads CSATAGGYEQYF. The CDR3, as DNA: TGCAGTGCTACCGCCGGGGGCTACGAGCAGTACTTC.

The V and J genes are TRBV18 and TRBJ1-1; D gene ambiguous. V lost 3 bases and J lost 1, with 9 bases in between. Germline CDR1 is KGHSH and CDR2 is LQKENI. This CDR3 has 14 residues. The CDR3 region is CASSPAARNTEAFF. Written as DNA, the CDR3 is TGTGCCAGCTCACCTGCAGCCCGGAACACTGAAGCTTTCTTT.

The V and J genes are TRBV12-3 or TRBV12-4 and TRBJ2-7; TRBD1 matches at 11 bases. The CDR3 totals 16 residues. Trimming at V came to 3 bases and at J to 2 bases, leaving 6 bases not matched to a gene. DNA for the CDR3: TGTGCCAGCAGTTTGGGCGCGGGACAGGGGGCCTACGAGCAGTACTTC. As protein: CASSLGAGQGAYEQYF.

This clonotype appeared a few times. The CDR3 DNA reads TGTGCCAGCAGTTTAAGGCGGGAGGCGGATACGCAGTATTTT. Translating gives CASSLRREADTQYF. The chain couples TRBV12-3 or TRBV12-4 to TRBJ2-3, with 8 bases aligning to TRBD2. The CDR3 consists of 14 residues. After removal of 2 bases from V and 6 bases from J, the junction contained 4 bases not matched to a gene.

The chain recombines TRBV18 with TRBJ2-2, with D unresolved. V was cut by 2 bases and J by 0 bases, with 7 bases left in between. CDR3 length: 15 residues. CDR1 is KGHSH, CDR2 LQKENI, per germline. The CDR3 DNA sequence: TGTGCCAGCTCACCAGGCAGGACGAACACCGGGGAGCTGTTTTTT. Translation gives CASSPGRTNTGELFF.

The chain links TRBV20-1 to TRBJ2-1; 8 nucleotides line up with TRBD1. The CDR3 extends over 13 amino acids. In germline, CDR1 is DFQATT, CDR2 SNEGSKA (reference sequence). V gave up 6 bases and J gave up 8 bases; unmatched junction bases: 9. CDR3 in DNA: TGCAGTGCGGCTCGACAGGGGTGGGATGAGCAGTTCTTC. As protein: CSAARQGWDEQFF.

This chain joins TRBV20-1 and TRBJ2-7, with D unclear. V was cut by 3 bases and J by 2 bases, with 8 bases left in between. The CDR3 runs 12 residues. Germline assignment: CDR1 DFQATT and CDR2 SNEGSKA (reference sequence). CDR3 loop: CSARDLPYEQYF. The CDR3 DNA reads as TGCAGTGCTAGGGACCTCCCCTACGAGCAGTACTTC.

The J gene is TRBJ2-7, the V gene TRBV6-2 or TRBV6-3; perhaps TRBD2 as D (6 bases). The CDR3 runs 14 residues. V was cut by 8 bases and J by 3 bases, with 17 bases left in between. Germline-derived CDR1 and CDR2 are MNHEY and SVGEGT. The CDR3 DNA reads as TGTGCCAGCCGGACTACCTTAAAGGGCTACGAGCAGTACTTC. Translating gives CASRTTLKGYEQYF.

V and J are TRBV5-1 and TRBJ1-6, with TRBD1 matching over 7 bases. The CDR3 has 17 residues. The trim removed 1 base at V and 7 bases at J, leaving 11 bases unmatched. Germline values: CDR1 SGHRS, CDR2 YFSETQ. CDR3 protein: CASSLWGSGGSNSPLHF. Written as DNA, the CDR3 is TGCGCCAGCAGCTTGTGGGGTTCAGGGGGATCAAATTCACCCCTCCACTTT.

The genes are TRBV3-1 and TRBJ2-7; 10 bases are a match to TRBD2. Germline CDR1 is LGHDT and CDR2 is YNNKEL (reference sequence). Trimming took 4 bases from V and 0 from J; bases not matched to a gene: 6. The CDR3 is made up of 16 amino acids. CDR3 DNA sequence: TGTGCCAGCAGCCCAAATAGCGGGGGGCACTCCTACGAGCAGTACTTC. Protein product: CASSPNSGGHSYEQYF.

The rearrangement links TRBV27 to TRBJ2-1, with TRBD1 matching over 8 bases. CDR1 MNHEY and CDR2 SMNVEV come from the germline V gene (reference sequence). V lost 3 bases to trimming and J lost 8 bases; unmatched junction nucleotides: 6. This CDR3 is 14 amino acids long. CDR3 loop: CASSFRDRFYEQFF. The CDR3 DNA reads as TGTGCCAGCAGTTTCCGGGACAGGTTCTATGAGCAGTTCTTC.

This clonotype has just a few counts. V gene TRBV7-9 combines with J gene TRBJ2-3; 11 nucleotides align to TRBD2. The CDR3 totals 14 residues. The junction had 8 bases not matched to a gene; V was cut back by 8 bases and J by 7 bases. Germline CDR1 and CDR2: SEHNR and FQNEAQ (reference sequence). CDR3 DNA sequence: TGTGCCAGCGGAATAGCGGGAGGGCCAAATACGCAGTATTTT. It yields the protein CASGIAGGPNTQYF. Full variable domain (missing parts from reference TRBV7-9 and TRBJ2-3): DTGVSQNPRHKITKRGQNVTFRCDPISEHNRLYWYRQTLGQGPEFLTYFQNEAQLEKSRLLSDRFSAERPKGSFSTLEIQRTEQGDSAMYLCASGIAGGPNTQYFGPGTRLTVL.

This clonotype was detected only a few times. The rearrangement uses TRBV5-1 and TRBJ1-2; D may be TRBD1 (5 bases). V shed 0 bases and J shed 4 bases, with 16 bases lying between them. Germline V lookup: CDR1 SGHRS, CDR2 YFSETQ. This CDR3 is built from 16 residues. The CDR3 region is CASSLDGQGSPYGYTF. In DNA, the CDR3 is TGCGCCAGCAGCTTGGACGGACAAGGATCCCCCTATGGCTACACCTTC.

The rearrangement joins TRBV12-3 or TRBV12-4 to TRBJ2-7, with D perhaps TRBD1 (5 bases). This CDR3 is 15 amino acids long. Trimming removed 3 bases from V and 2 bases from J, with 14 bases in between. The CDR3 reads CASSFGREATYEQYF. The CDR3 region has the DNA TGTGCCAGCAGTTTTGGCAGGGAAGCGACCTACGAGCAGTACTTC.

The rearrangement joins TRBV14 to TRBJ2-3; TRBD2 aligns across 9 bases. This CDR3 spans 16 amino acids. V lost 1 base to trimming and J lost 2 bases; unmatched junction nucleotides: 4. Germline CDR1 SGHDN, CDR2 FVKESK. The CDR3 nucleotides are TGTGCCAGCAGCCAAGGGACTAGCGTAGCCACAGATACGCAGTATTTT. Translated, it gives CASSQGTSVATDTQYF.

The chain carries TRBV20-1 and TRBJ2-5; 11 nucleotides align to TRBD2. The germline gives CDR1 DFQATT, CDR2 SNEGSKA (reference sequence). This CDR3 region has 15 residues. J was trimmed by 5 bases and V by 3 bases; bases with no gene match: 8. In nucleotides, the CDR3 is TGCAGTGCTAGCCGCACTAGCGGGAGTCGGGAGACCCAGTACTTC. Its protein is CSASRTSGSRETQYF.

The chain joins TRBV7-2 to TRBJ1-4, with D hard to call. V was pared by 0 bases and J by 1 base, with 6 bases between. The CDR3 length is 15 residues. Germline-derived CDR1 and CDR2 are SGHTA and FQGNSA. The CDR3 here is CASSLARGTNEKLFF. Written as DNA, the CDR3 is TGTGCCAGCAGCTTAGCCCGGGGAACTAATGAAAAACTGTTTTTT. Full variable domain (missing parts from reference TRBV7-2 and TRBJ1-4): GAGVSQSPSNKVTEKGKDVELRCDPISGHTALYWYRQSLGQGLEFLIYFQGNSAPDKSGLPSDRFSAERTGGSVSTLTIQRTQQEDSAVYLCASSLARGTNEKLFFGSGTQLSVL.

V is TRBV12-3 or TRBV12-4 and J is TRBJ2-2; 7 bases fit TRBD1. CDR3 length equals 14 residues. The trim removed 4 bases at V and 5 bases at J, leaving 4 bases unmatched. The CDR3 DNA reads as TGTGCCAGCAGTTGGGACAGTTTTACCGGGGAGCTGTTTTTT. It translates to CASSWDSFTGELFF.